Shown below are 13 T cell receptor beta chains from a single sample sequenced in a study of blood T cells in healthy people across ages. A second about 7 to 12 cycle PCR used barcoded and J-beta primers. TCRdb recomputed calls from the 5' RACE reads with MiXCR, one row per CDR3 protein. The sample has roughly 1,500,000 distinct CDR3 sequences, 40% to 50% seen once; the top ten hold less than 8%. What was sequenced was blood. The receptors were sampled from a woman younger than 30 in good health.

This chain uses TRBV7-2 with TRBJ1-2; tentative D call: TRBD1 (6 bases). The V and J ends lost 0 bases and 0 bases respectively, with 8 bases between them. The CDR3 consists of 15 residues. CDR1 SGHTA and CDR2 FQGNSA come from the germline V gene. The CDR3 is CASSLAAGANYGYTF. CDR3 in DNA: TGTGCCAGCAGCTTAGCGGCAGGGGCTAACTATGGCTACACCTTC.

Of note for this clonotype: At one boundary the junction diverges from the germline segment, which might be a read error. The chain combines TRBV11-2 with TRBJ2-1; 7 nucleotides line up with TRBD2. This CDR3 is built from 11 residues. Germline V gene sequence: CDR1 SGHAT, CDR2 FQNNGV. The CDR3 loop is CTSSGMGEQFF. The CDR3 DNA reads TGTACCAGCAGCGGGATGGGTGAGCAGTTCTTC.

This clonotype was seen only a few times. V gene TRBV11-2 combines with J gene TRBJ2-1; D possibly corresponds to TRBD2 (6 bases). CDR1 is SGHAT, CDR2 FQNNGV, per germline. The CDR3 length is 17 residues. Trimming took off 4 bases at V and 1 base at J, with 17 bases between the two ends. CDR3 sequence (DNA): TGTGCCAGCAGCTCACCCTTTAGCAGCGGGTCCTACAATGAGCAGTTCTTC. Translation gives CASSSPFSSGSYNEQFF.

This clonotype was picked up a small number of times. The chain employs TRBV27 and TRBJ2-3; TRBD2 matches 9 bases. The germline CDR1 and CDR2 sequences are MNHEY and SMNVEV (reference sequence). Unmatched junction bases numbered 10, after V lost 5 bases and J lost 4 bases. This CDR3 comprises 16 residues. This CDR3 is CASSPVGTSIPDTQYF. CDR3 nucleotide sequence: TGTGCCAGCAGTCCAGTCGGGACTAGCATCCCAGATACGCAGTATTTT.

The chain has TRBV15 and TRBJ2-1; unclear D gene. Germline lookup yields CDR1 LNHNV and CDR2 YYDKDF (reference sequence). The CDR3 is 15 amino acids. Between the trimmed V and J ends, which lost 0 bases and 0 bases, there was a span of 6 bases. The CDR3 is CATSRDDFSYNEQFF. As DNA, the CDR3 is TGTGCCACCAGCAGAGATGACTTCTCCTACAATGAGCAGTTCTTC.

V usage is TRBV20-1 and J usage is TRBJ2-1, with 7 bases matching TRBD1. TRBJ2-7 explains the end of the DNA better; the J call may be wrong. Germline V CDR1 and CDR2: DFQATT, SNEGSKA (reference sequence). This CDR3 has 13 amino acids. In DNA, the CDR3 is TGCAGTGCCAATTCGCCGACAGGGAGTGAGCAGTACTTC. Encoded protein: CSANSPTGSEQYF.

The chain joins TRBV12-3 or TRBV12-4 to TRBJ2-5; no firm D call. The CDR3 loop spans 13 amino acids. Deletions cut 6 bases from V and 7 bases from J, with 15 bases between. DNA of the CDR3: TGTGCCAGCAGGTTCACCGGATCCGGGACCCAGTACTTC. Its protein is CASRFTGSGTQYF.

This clonotype appeared a few times. The rearrangement links TRBV20-1 to TRBJ1-4; D ambiguous. V was trimmed by 2 bases and J by 0 bases, leaving 10 bases between them. This CDR3 has 15 residues. Germline-derived CDR1 and CDR2 are DFQATT and SNEGSKA (reference sequence). CDR3 residues: CSARRAGTTNEKLFF. The CDR3 nucleotides read TGCAGTGCTAGACGGGCCGGAACAACTAATGAAAAACTGTTTTTT.

The J gene is TRBJ2-7, the V gene TRBV12-3 or TRBV12-4; 12 bases match TRBD2. After removal of 3 bases from V and 0 bases from J, the junction contained 9 bases not matched to a gene. This CDR3 has 18 residues. CDR3 in amino acids: CASSFDPGTSGPSYEQYF. CDR3 sequence (DNA): TGTGCCAGCAGTTTTGATCCCGGGACTAGCGGGCCCTCCTACGAGCAGTACTTC.

This rearrangement joins TRBV3-1 to TRBJ2-5, with D tentatively TRBD1 (6 bases). There are 15 residues in the CDR3. V lost 4 bases and J 4 bases, leaving 16 bases between the germline ends. CDR1 is LGHDT and CDR2 is YNNKEL in the germline V gene (reference sequence). The CDR3 is CASSPGAGIVETQYF. In nucleotides, the CDR3 is TGTGCCAGCAGCCCAGGGGCAGGGATCGTAGAGACCCAGTACTTC.

This clonotype has ten or more counts. This chain connects TRBV7-2 to TRBJ2-7; perhaps TRBD2 as D (7 bases). Germline V gene data show CDR1 as SGHTA and CDR2 as FQGNSA. The CDR3 has 14 residues. The V end lost 1 base, the J end lost 3 bases, and 10 bases lay between the germline ends. Here the CDR3 reads CASSLERGGYEQYF. The CDR3 coding sequence is TGTGCCAGCAGCTTAGAGAGGGGGGGCTACGAGCAGTACTTC.

V gene TRBV5-1 combines with J gene TRBJ2-7; a weak D match, TRBD2 (6 bases). The end of the DNA fits TRBJ2-4 better, so the J call may be wrong. CDR3 size: 15 residues. Germline assignment: CDR1 SGHRS and CDR2 YFSETQ. As DNA, the CDR3 is TGCGCCAGCAGCTTGGCCGGAGGGTCCGAAAACATTCAGTACTTC. It specifies CASSLAGGSENIQYF.

The chain couples TRBV13 to TRBJ2-3, with D maybe TRBD2 (6 bases). The CDR3 loop spans 15 amino acids. The V gene's germline CDR1 is PRHDT and CDR2 FYEKMQ (reference sequence). With 4 bases removed from V and 0 bases from J, the gap between germline ends came to 11 bases. The CDR3: CASSSGRPSTDTQYF. The CDR3 region has the DNA TGTGCCAGCAGCTCCGGGAGACCTAGCACAGATACGCAGTATTTT.